Listed below are T cell receptor beta chains from one sample, sequenced in a study of cytomegalovirus exposure and HLA in healthy donors. TCRdb's copy holds only in-frame clones and misses some; the assay was immunoSEQ multiplex PCR. The table has fewer than 95,000 clones, around 77% seen once. The sequenced material came from PBMCs. Receptors were obtained from a man aged 30 to 45 in good health and CMV-seronegative. The CDR3 runs from the conserved cysteine through the conserved F or W. A D gene is named only where the DNA matches it firmly. Clone size is stated in some rows and not others, as once, few, many or a class when expanded.

cdr3_aa cdr3_nt j_call v_call d_call clone_size
CASSLTGGQTEAFF TGTGCCAGCAGCTTGACAGGGGGGCAAACTGAAGCTTTCTTT TRBJ1-1 TRBV5-6 TRBD1 -
CASSLIPEGSSPLHF TGTGCCAGCAGCTTAATTCCGGAGGGAAGTTCACCCCTCCACTTT TRBJ1-6 TRBV7-8 - -
CASSWGQGRGAEAFF TGTGCCAGCAGCTGGGGACAGGGGAGAGGGGCTGAAGCTTTCTTT TRBJ1-1 TRBV7-9 TRBD1 -
CASTYNPGGRNGYTF TGTGCCAGCACCTACAACCCAGGGGGAAGAAATGGCTACACCTTC TRBJ1-2 TRBV6-5 TRBD1 -
CASSLEGRGLDTEAFF TGTGCCAGCAGCTTAGAGGGCAGGGGGCTTGACACTGAAGCTTTCTTT TRBJ1-1 TRBV7-2 TRBD1 -
CASSLEGLAVGGTQYF TGTGCCAGCAGTTTAGAGGGACTAGCGGTCGGCGGGACCCAGTACTTC TRBJ2-5 TRBV27 TRBD2 -
CSVFFSGARFNQETQYF TGCAGCGTTTTTTTTAGCGGGGCTCGCTTTAACCAAGAGACCCAGTACTTC TRBJ2-5 TRBV29-1 TRBD2 once
CASSINRDYNEQFF TGTGCCAGTAGTATAAACAGGGACTACAATGAGCAGTTCTTC TRBJ2-1 TRBV19 - -
CASSPLRGVGAYEQYF TGTGCCAGCAGTCCTCTGCGGGGCGTCGGAGCCTACGAGCAGTACTTC TRBJ2-7 TRBV27 - -
CATSPGTGYGYTF TGTGCCACCAGCCCCGGGACAGGGTACGGCTACACCTTC TRBJ1-2 TRBV15 TRBD1 -
CASSVNRHEGYTF TGTGCCAGCAGTGTTAACAGGCACGAAGGCTACACCTTC TRBJ1-2 TRBV2 - few
CASSQDLALNEQFF TGTGCCAGCAGCCAAGATCTAGCTTTGAATGAGCAGTTCTTC TRBJ2-1 TRBV4-2 - -
CASNAGTGGGYTF TGTGCCAGCAACGCAGGGACAGGGGGAGGCTACACCTTC TRBJ1-2 TRBV6-1 TRBD1 -
CASSMGGRGDEKLFF TGTGCCAGTAGTATGGGGGGGCGAGGGGATGAAAAACTGTTTTTT TRBJ1-4 TRBV19 - -
CASSLNTWGLWPQHF TGTGCCAGCAGTTTAAATACATGGGGCCTTTGGCCCCAGCATTTT TRBJ1-5 TRBV27 - -
CSVEEETGEYYGYTF TGCAGCGTTGAAGAGGAAACCGGGGAGTACTATGGCTACACCTTC TRBJ1-2 TRBV29-1 - -
CASSLAPGTLAKQFF TGTGCCAGCAGCTTAGCTCCGGGTACACTAGCGAAGCAGTTCTTC TRBJ2-1 TRBV11-3 TRBD2 -
CASEYRVNYGYTF TGTGCCAGTGAATACAGGGTTAACTATGGCTACACCTTC TRBJ1-2 TRBV19 - -
CASSMRLDRVGEKLFF TGTGCCAGTAGTATGAGACTCGACAGGGTTGGAGAAAAACTGTTTTTT TRBJ1-4 TRBV19 TRBD1 -
CASSLFWASSLGAFF TGCGCCAGCAGCTTGTTCTGGGCTTCGTCTCTCGGTGCTTTCTTT TRBJ1-1 TRBV5-1 - -
CASSLTGFDTEAFF TGTGCCAGCAGCTTAACCGGGTTTGACACTGAAGCTTTCTTT TRBJ1-1 TRBV7-3 - -
CASSLGTAYEAFF TGTGCCAGCAGCTTGGGCACAGCTTATGAAGCTTTCTTT TRBJ1-1 TRBV5-6 - -
CASSFAETSVGGYTF TGTGCCAGCAGCTTCGCGGAGACCTCAGTCGGCGGCTACACCTTC TRBJ1-2 TRBV7-9 - -
CASSQNLGETDSNQPQHF TGCGCCAGCAGTCAAAACTTGGGAGAAACGGATAGCAATCAGCCCCAGCATTTT TRBJ1-5 TRBV23-1 - -
CASSSRTGGETQYF TGTGCCAGCAGCTCAAGGACAGGAGGGGAGACCCAGTACTTC TRBJ2-5 TRBV7-9 - -
CASKQDRDQPQHF TGCGCCAGCAAACAGGACCGTGATCAGCCCCAGCATTTT TRBJ1-5 TRBV5-1 - -
CASSLGTGGNYGYTF TGTGCCAGCTCACTTGGGACAGGGGGCAACTATGGCTACACCTTC TRBJ1-2 TRBV18 TRBD1 -
CASRRQGGPDEQYF TGTGCCAGCCGTAGACAGGGAGGTCCGGACGAGCAGTACTTC TRBJ2-7 TRBV27 - -
CASSAGTGGLEQYF TGTGCCAGCAGCGCCGGGACAGGGGGTCTTGAGCAGTACTTC TRBJ2-7 TRBV27 TRBD1 few
CASSESLSANYGHTF TGTGCCAGCAGTGAATCTTTGAGTGCTAACTATGGCCACACCTTC TRBJ1-2 TRBV25-1 - -
CASSLVGSQGTEAFF TGCGCCAGCAGCTTGGTTGGCAGCCAGGGCACTGAAGCTTTCTTT TRBJ1-1 TRBV5-1 - few
CASSLSGTNADTQYF TGTGCCAGCAGCCTATCCGGGACAAATGCAGATACGCAGTATTTT TRBJ2-3 TRBV7-3 - -
CSSSSLTQSRTGSWGYTF TGTTCCAGCAGCTCACTAACCCAATCAAGGACAGGGAGCTGGGGCTACACCTTC TRBJ1-2 TRBV7-9 TRBD1 -
CASSRQGPNTDTQYF TGTGCCAGCAGTCGACAGGGGCCAAACACAGATACGCAGTATTTT TRBJ2-3 TRBV6-5 TRBD1 -
CASSYRGGYNSPLHF TGTGCCAGCAGTTACAGGGGAGGCTATAATTCACCCCTCCACTTT TRBJ1-6 TRBV6-6 - -
CSSSLGQGGAFF TGTTCCAGCAGCTTGGGACAGGGAGGCGCTTTCTTT TRBJ1-1 TRBV7-9 TRBD1 -
CASSPGQQRIYGYTF TGTGCCAGCTCACCGGGACAGCAACGGATCTATGGCTACACCTTC TRBJ1-2 TRBV18 TRBD1 once
CASSPNRAIYGYTF TGTGCCAGCAGTCCCAACAGGGCCATCTATGGCTACACCTTC TRBJ1-2 TRBV28 - -
CASTLAGGDEQFF TGTGCCAGCACCCTCGCCGGGGGGGATGAGCAGTTCTTC TRBJ2-1 TRBV28 TRBD2 -
CASSGDRVEAFF TGTGCCAGCAGTGGCGACAGGGTTGAAGCTTTCTTT TRBJ1-1 TRBV6-1 TRBD1 -
CASSVTVSSGANVLTF TGCGCCAGCAGCGTGACAGTAAGCTCTGGGGCCAACGTCCTGACTTTC TRBJ2-6 TRBV5-1 - few
CASSLTGGYNEQFF TGTGCCAGCAGCCTGACAGGGGGCTACAATGAGCAGTTCTTC TRBJ2-1 TRBV6-5 TRBD1 -
CASTSQGYNSPLHF TGTGCCAGCACGTCACAGGGGTATAATTCACCCCTCCACTTT TRBJ1-6 TRBV6-5 TRBD1 -
CASSAGYTGELFF TGTGCCAGCAGTGCCGGTTACACCGGGGAGCTGTTTTTT TRBJ2-2 TRBV6-1 - few
CASSYESVVSGYTF TGTGCCAGCTCCTACGAGTCCGTCGTTAGTGGCTACACCTTC TRBJ1-2 TRBV2 - -
CASSLAGLAGAYQETQYF TGCGCCAGCAGCTTGGCCGGACTAGCGGGGGCGTACCAAGAGACCCAGTACTTC TRBJ2-5 TRBV5-1 TRBD2 -
CASSPEGAQETQYF TGTGCCAGCAGCCCGGAGGGGGCACAAGAGACCCAGTACTTC TRBJ2-5 TRBV5-4 - once
CASRQGFGTQYF TGTGCCAGCAGGCAGGGTTTTGGGACCCAGTACTTC TRBJ2-5 TRBV5-4 - -
CASSEALGYRTYEQYF TGTGCCAGCAGTGAAGCGCTCGGGTACCGGACCTACGAGCAGTACTTC TRBJ2-7 TRBV6-1 - few
CASTRANEKLFF TGTGCCAGCACCCGGGCTAATGAAAAACTGTTTTTT TRBJ1-4 TRBV2 - once
CASSLVLAGSSYNEQFF TGCGCCAGCAGCTTGGTACTAGCGGGGAGCTCCTACAATGAGCAGTTCTTC TRBJ2-1 TRBV5-1 TRBD2 -
CASTPPGVLHEKLFF TGTGCCAGTACCCCGCCCGGGGTCCTGCATGAAAAACTGTTTTTT TRBJ1-4 TRBV19 - once
CASSLKSGGATGELFF TGCGCCAGCAGCTTGAAAAGCGGGGGGGCTACCGGGGAGCTGTTTTTT TRBJ2-2 TRBV5-1 TRBD2 -
CASSFTGASTDTQYF TGTGCCAGCAGCTTTACGGGAGCAAGCACAGATACGCAGTATTTT TRBJ2-3 TRBV5-4 - -
CASSYAQEQFF TGCGCCAGCAGCTATGCCCAGGAGCAGTTCTTC TRBJ2-1 TRBV5-1 - few
CASSFPGQGNIKAVYNEQFF TGCGCCAGCAGCTTTCCGGGACAGGGAAATATTAAGGCGGTCTACAATGAGCAGTTCTTC TRBJ2-1 TRBV5-1 TRBD1 once